The 2 T cell receptor beta chains below were found in one sample sequenced in a study of cytomegalovirus exposure and HLA in healthy donors (dated by TCRdb to the late 2010s). Libraries were constructed by the immunoSEQ multiplex PCR assay. For the multiplex PCR, a mixture combining 60 forward primers for TCR Vbeta segments and 13 reverse primers for TCR Jbeta segments was used. Here the immuneACCESS table is served through TCRdb, limited to in-frame sequences with V and J called. Missing clones are a known gap in these copies; in checked studies unresolved V genes cover under half, and the rest lacks a known reason. The sample data list 90,000 to 100,000 clones, and around a tenth of these were observed just once. 5.1% of the sample lies in the top ten. The sequencing input was PBMCs. These receptors were obtained from a man aged 45 to 65 in good health and CMV-seropositive.

This clone occurred a few times. This chain connects TRBV7-9 to TRBJ1-1; D is unresolved. CDR1 is SEHNR and CDR2 is FQNEAQ in the germline V gene (reference sequence). The CDR3 spans 15 residues. Trimming shortened V by 3 bases and J by 3 bases, and 14 bases separated the two germline ends. The CDR3 region has the DNA TGTGCCAGCAGCTTTACGGGGAAGGGTGACACTGAAGCTTTCTTT. It translates to CASSFTGKGDTEAFF.

The chain uses TRBV10-3 and TRBJ1-2; D not resolved. The ends were cut back, 0 bases at V and 1 base at J, with 6 bases in the middle. Looked up from germline, CDR1 is ENHRY and CDR2 is SYGVKD. This CDR3 has 14 amino acids. This CDR3 reads CAISESTINYGYTF. The CDR3 DNA is TGTGCCATCAGTGAGTCCACAATTAACTATGGCTACACCTTC.